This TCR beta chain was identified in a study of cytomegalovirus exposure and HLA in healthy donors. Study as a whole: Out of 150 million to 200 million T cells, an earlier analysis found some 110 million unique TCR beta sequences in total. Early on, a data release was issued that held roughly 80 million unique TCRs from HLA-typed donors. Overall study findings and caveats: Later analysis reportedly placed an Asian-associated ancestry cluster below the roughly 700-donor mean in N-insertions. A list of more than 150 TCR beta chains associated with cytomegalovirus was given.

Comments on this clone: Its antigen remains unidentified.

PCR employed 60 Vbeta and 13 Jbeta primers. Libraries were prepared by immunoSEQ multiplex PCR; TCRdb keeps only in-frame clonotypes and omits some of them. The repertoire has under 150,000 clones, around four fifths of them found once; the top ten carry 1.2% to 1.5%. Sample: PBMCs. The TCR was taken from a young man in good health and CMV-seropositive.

This chain's CDR3 is CSVEGTGGAKTEAFF. CDR3 nucleotide sequence: TGCAGCGTTGAGGGGACAGGGGGCGCGAAAACTGAAGCTTTCTTT. The V gene is TRBV29-1, the J gene TRBJ1-1, with 12 positions matching TRBD1. This CDR3 is built from 15 residues. After removal of 3 bases from V and 5 bases from J, the junction contained 7 bases not matched to a gene. Per the germline V gene, CDR1 is SQVTM and CDR2 is ANQGSEA.